This TCR beta chain was obtained from a study of technical replicates of blood from a handful of donors. J gave up 4 bases and V 6 bases, and 8 bases lay outside the gene matches. This CDR3 spans 15 amino acids. Per germline, CDR1 MNHNS and CDR2 SASEGT. Using immunoSEQ multiplex PCR, the repertoire was profiled, and TCRdb retains in-frame clones only, with some absent. This table has about 16,000 clones, about 83% appearing once. This TCR came from a human donor in good health. The chain combines TRBV6-1 with TRBJ2-3; TRBD1 matches at 9 bases. Sequenced sample: PBMCs. CDR3 DNA: TGTGCCAGCAGGCTAACAGGGGGCGAAGCAGATACGCAGTATTTT. It encodes CASRLTGGEADTQYF.